Listed here are 2 T cell receptor beta chains from one sample, sequenced in a study of long-term antiretroviral therapy in people with HIV. Sequencing used immunoSEQ v3.0 at survey level. Sequencing was performed with immunoSEQ multiplex PCR; in TCRdb, only in-frame clones are kept and a portion is missing. The sample holds about 11,000 clones, roughly 79% seen once. The material was unsorted PBMCs, obtained at the start of antiretroviral therapy, before treatment. These receptors came from a man in his thirties or forties with HIV.

The V and J genes are TRBV11-1 and TRBJ1-1; D is perhaps TRBD1 (5 bases). Germline-derived CDR1 and CDR2 are SGHAT and FQDESV (reference sequence). This CDR3 has 13 residues. The germline V and J ends were trimmed by 5 bases and 1 base, with 8 bases remaining between them. The CDR3 DNA is TGTGCCAGCAGCCACACAGGGAACACTGAAGCTTTCTTT. Translated: CASSHTGNTEAFF.

The CDR3 DNA reads TGTGCCAGCAGCTTAGTCGCAACCGGGGAGCTGTTTTTT. This codes for CASSLVATGELFF. The chain couples TRBV7-3 to TRBJ2-2; D gene uncertain. Germline CDR1 SGHTA, CDR2 FQGTGA. Trimming cost V 2 bases and J 5 bases, with 6 bases left between them. This CDR3 has 13 amino acids. The full variable domain, rest sourced from reference TRBV7-3 and TRBJ2-2, is GAGVSQTPSNKVTEKGKYVELRCDPISGHTALYWYRQSLGQGPEFLIYFQGTGAADDSGLPNDRFFAVRPEGSVSTLKIQRTERGDSAVYLCASSLVATGELFFGEGSRLTVL.